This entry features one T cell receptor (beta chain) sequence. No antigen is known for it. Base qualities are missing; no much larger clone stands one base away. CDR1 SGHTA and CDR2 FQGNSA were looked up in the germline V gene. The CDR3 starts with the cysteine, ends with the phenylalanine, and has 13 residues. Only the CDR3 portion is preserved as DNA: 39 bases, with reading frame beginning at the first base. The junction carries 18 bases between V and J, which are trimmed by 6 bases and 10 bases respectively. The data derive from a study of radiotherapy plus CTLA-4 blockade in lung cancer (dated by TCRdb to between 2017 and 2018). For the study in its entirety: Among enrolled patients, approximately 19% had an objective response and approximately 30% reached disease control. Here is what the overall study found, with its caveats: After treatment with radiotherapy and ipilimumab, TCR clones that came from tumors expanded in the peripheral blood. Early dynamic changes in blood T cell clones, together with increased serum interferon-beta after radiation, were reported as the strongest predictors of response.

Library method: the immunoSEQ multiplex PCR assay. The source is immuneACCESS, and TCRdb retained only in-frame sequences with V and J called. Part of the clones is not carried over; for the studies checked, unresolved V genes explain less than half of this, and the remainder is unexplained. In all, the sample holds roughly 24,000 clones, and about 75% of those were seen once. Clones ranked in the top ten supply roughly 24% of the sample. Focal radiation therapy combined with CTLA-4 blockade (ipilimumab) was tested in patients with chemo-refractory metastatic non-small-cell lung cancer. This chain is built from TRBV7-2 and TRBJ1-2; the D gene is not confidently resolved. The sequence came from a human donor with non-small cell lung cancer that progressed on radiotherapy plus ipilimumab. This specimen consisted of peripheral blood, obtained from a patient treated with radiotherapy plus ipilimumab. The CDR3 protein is CASRPRLEDFYTF. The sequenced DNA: TGTGCCAGCAGGCCGAGGCTAGAGGATTTCTACACCTTC.